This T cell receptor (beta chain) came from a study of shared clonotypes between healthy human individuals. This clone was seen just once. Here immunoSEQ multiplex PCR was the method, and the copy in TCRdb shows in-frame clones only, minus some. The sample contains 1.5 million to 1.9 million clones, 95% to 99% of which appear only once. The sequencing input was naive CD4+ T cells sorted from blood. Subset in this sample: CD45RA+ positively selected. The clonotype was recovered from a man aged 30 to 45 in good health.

CDR3 in amino acids: CASSRVERGNNEQFF. CDR3 nucleotide sequence: TGTGCCAGCTCCCGAGTAGAGCGGGGAAACAATGAGCAGTTCTTC. This chain links TRBV18 with TRBJ2-1, with 7 positions matching TRBD2. Germline V gene data show CDR1 as KGHSH and CDR2 as LQKENI. V shed 6 bases and J 5 bases; nucleotides not matched to a gene: 10. This CDR3 is 15 amino acids long.